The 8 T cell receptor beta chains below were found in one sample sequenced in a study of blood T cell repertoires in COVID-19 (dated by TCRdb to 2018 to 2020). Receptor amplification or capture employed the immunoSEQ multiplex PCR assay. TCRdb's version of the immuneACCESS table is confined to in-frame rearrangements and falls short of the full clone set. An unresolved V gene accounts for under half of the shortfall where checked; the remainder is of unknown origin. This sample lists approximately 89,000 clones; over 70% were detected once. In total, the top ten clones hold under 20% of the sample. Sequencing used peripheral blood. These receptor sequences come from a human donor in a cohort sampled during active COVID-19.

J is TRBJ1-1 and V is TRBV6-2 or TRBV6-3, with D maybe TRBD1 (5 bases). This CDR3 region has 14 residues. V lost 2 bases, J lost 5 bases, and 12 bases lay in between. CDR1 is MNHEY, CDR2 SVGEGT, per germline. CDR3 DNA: TGTGCCAGCAGTTACGGAAGGGGCAAAACTGAAGCTTTCTTT. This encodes CASSYGRGKTEAFF.

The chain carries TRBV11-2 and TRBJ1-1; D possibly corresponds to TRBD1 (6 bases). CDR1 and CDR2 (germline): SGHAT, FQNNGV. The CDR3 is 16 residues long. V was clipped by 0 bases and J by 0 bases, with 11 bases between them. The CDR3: CASSLDQRGLNTEAFF. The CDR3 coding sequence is TGTGCCAGCAGCTTAGATCAGAGGGGGTTGAACACTGAAGCTTTCTTT.

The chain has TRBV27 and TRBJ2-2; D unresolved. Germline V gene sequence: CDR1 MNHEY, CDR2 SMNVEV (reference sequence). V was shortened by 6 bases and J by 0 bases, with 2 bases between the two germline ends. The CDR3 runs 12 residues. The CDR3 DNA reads TGTGCCAGCAGCACGAACACCGGGGAGCTGTTTTTT. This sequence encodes CASSTNTGELFF.

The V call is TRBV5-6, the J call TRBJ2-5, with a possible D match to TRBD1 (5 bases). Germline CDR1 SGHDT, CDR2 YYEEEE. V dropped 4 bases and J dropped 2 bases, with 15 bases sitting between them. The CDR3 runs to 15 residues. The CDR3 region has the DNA TGTGCCAGCAGCCCGAGGATTGACAGACAAGAGACCCAGTACTTC. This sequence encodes CASSPRIDRQETQYF.

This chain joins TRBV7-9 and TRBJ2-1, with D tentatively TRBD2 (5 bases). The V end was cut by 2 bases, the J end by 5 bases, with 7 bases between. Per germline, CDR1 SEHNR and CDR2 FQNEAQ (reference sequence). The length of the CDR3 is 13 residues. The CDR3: CASSLSGNNEQFF. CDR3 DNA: TGTGCCAGCAGCTTATCGGGGAACAATGAGCAGTTCTTC.

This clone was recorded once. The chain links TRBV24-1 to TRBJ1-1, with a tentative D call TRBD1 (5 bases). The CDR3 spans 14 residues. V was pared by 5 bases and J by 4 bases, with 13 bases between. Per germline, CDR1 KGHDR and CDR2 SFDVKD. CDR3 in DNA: TGTGCCACCAGTGCGACACAGGAGGGCACTGAAGCTTTCTTT. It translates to CATSATQEGTEAFF.

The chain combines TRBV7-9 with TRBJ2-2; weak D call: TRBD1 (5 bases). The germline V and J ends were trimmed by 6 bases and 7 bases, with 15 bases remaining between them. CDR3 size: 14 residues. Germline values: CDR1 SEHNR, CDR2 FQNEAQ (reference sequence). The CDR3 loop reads CASSTRTSGGELFF. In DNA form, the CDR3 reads TGTGCCAGCAGTACCCGGACATCGGGCGGGGAGCTGTTTTTT.

Written as DNA, the CDR3 is TGTGCCAGCAGCAGTCGGGTGCCCTCTGGGGCCAACGTCCTGACTTTC. Protein product: CASSSRVPSGANVLTF. The chain combines TRBV7-3 with TRBJ2-6, with D unresolved. V lost 5 bases and J 0 bases, leaving 11 bases between the germline ends. Germline V gene sequence: CDR1 SGHTA, CDR2 FQGTGA. The CDR3 runs to 16 residues.